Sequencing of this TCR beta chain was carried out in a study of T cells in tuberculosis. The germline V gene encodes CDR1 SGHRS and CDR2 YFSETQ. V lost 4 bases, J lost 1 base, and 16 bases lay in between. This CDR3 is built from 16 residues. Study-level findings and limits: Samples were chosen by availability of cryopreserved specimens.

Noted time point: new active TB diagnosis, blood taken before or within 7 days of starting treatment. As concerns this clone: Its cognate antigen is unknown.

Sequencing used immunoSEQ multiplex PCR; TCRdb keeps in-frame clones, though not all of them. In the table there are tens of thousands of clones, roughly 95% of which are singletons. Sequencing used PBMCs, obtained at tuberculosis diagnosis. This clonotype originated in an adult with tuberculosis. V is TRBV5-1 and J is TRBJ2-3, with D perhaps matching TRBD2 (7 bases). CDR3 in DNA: TGCGCCAGCAGCCAGCAGGGGAGGGGCGGCACAGATACGCAGTATTTT. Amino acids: CASSQQGRGGTDTQYF.